A selection of T cell receptor beta chains follows, all from one sample in a study of Graves' ophthalmopathy and Graves' hyperthyroidism. TCRdb reprocessed the multiplex PCR reads via MiXCR and lists one record per CDR3 protein. The sample gives more than 550,000 distinct CDR3 sequences, roughly 41% of which show up once; over 2.5% is in the top ten. Sequencing was performed on peripheral blood. These receptors all stem from an adult man with Graves' ophthalmopathy. CDR3s include the opening cysteine and the closing phenylalanine or tryptophan. The order of the fields is clone size, V gene, D gene, J gene, CDR3 protein, CDR3 DNA. D genes are given only for firm matches. Size tells how often a clone was seen (once, few, many) or the class of an expanded clone, and some rows leave it out.

once,TRBV7-2,TRBD2,TRBJ2-5,CASSVRGRLAGGQETQYF,TGTGCCAGCAGCGTCCGGGGTAGACTAGCGGGGGGGCAAGAGACCCAGTACTTC
NA,TRBV12-3/TRBV12-4,NA,TRBJ2-5,CASSSLLGQGETQYF,TGTGCCAGCAGTTCCCTTCTAGGGCAGGGGGAGACCCAGTACTTC
NA,TRBV28,NA,TRBJ2-7,CASSLRPYPRVYEQYF,TGTGCCAGCAGTCTTAGACCGTACCCCCGAGTCTACGAGCAGTACTTC
NA,TRBV5-1,TRBD1,TRBJ2-5,CASSSSTGAEETQYF,TGCGCCAGCAGCTCATCGACAGGGGCGGAAGAGACCCAGTACTTC
many,TRBV7-9,NA,TRBJ2-5,CASSQGFWETQYF,TGTGCCAGCAGCCAGGGGTTCTGGGAGACCCAGTACTTC
NA,TRBV7-3,TRBD1,TRBJ2-5,CASSQVTGVGETQYF,TGCGCCAGCAGCCAAGTGACAGGGGTCGGGGAGACCCAGTACTTC
many,TRBV19,TRBD1,TRBJ1-2,CASTPGQGGYGYTF,TGTGCCAGTACCCCGGGACAGGGGGGTTATGGCTACACCTTC
few,TRBV6-2/TRBV6-3,NA,TRBJ1-1,CASSYWPMNTEAFF,TGTGCCAGCAGTTACTGGCCGATGAACACTGAAGCTTTCTTT
NA,TRBV6-5,NA,TRBJ2-1,CAGGTVSNEQFF,TGTGCCGGAGGGACAGTTAGCAATGAGCAGTTCTTC
many,TRBV9,NA,TRBJ2-5,CASSPGHVGETQYF,TGTGCCAGCAGCCCAGGTCATGTAGGGGAGACCCAGTACTTC
NA,TRBV29-1,NA,TRBJ1-2,CSQAFSNGYTF,TGCAGCCAAGCCTTTTCCAATGGCTACACCTTC
many,TRBV2,NA,TRBJ1-4,CASRSGPGGEKLFF,TGTGCCAGCCGCTCCGGGCCCGGAGGTGAAAAACTGTTTTTT
many,TRBV5-1,TRBD1,TRBJ1-6,CASSPGQERSPLHF,TGCGCCAGCAGCCCGGGACAGGAAAGATCACCCCTCCACTTT
few,TRBV5-1,TRBD1,TRBJ1-1,CASSYMTGRSSRNTEAFF,TGCGCCAGCAGCTACATGACAGGGAGATCTTCGAGGAACACTGAAGCTTTCTTT
many,TRBV25-1,NA,TRBJ1-2,CASSPRTNGNYGYTF,TGTGCCAGCTCGCCCCGGACCAATGGGAACTATGGCTACACCTTC
few,TRBV9,NA,TRBJ2-7,CASSIVVSEQYF,TGTGCCAGCTCAATCGTCGTCTCCGAGCAGTACTTC
once,TRBV7-4,NA,TRBJ1-3,CASSQDHRSGNTIYF,TGTGCCAGCAGCCAAGACCACCGTTCTGGAAACACCATATATTTT
many,TRBV11-2,NA,TRBJ1-1,CASSLDLRGKAFF,TGTGCCAGCAGCTTAGATCTGAGGGGTAAAGCTTTCTTT
NA,TRBV28,TRBD1,TRBJ2-7,CASSTTGGYEQYF,TGTGCCAGCAGCACAACAGGGGGCTACGAGCAGTACTTC
NA,TRBV2,NA,TRBJ1-2,CASNSGAGYHGYTF,TGTGCTAGCAACTCCGGGGCAGGGTACCATGGCTACACCTTC
many,TRBV2,NA,TRBJ1-1,CASSDFTFDMNTEAFF,TGTGCCAGCAGTGATTTCACTTTCGACATGAACACTGAAGCTTTCTTT
NA,TRBV9,NA,TRBJ2-3,CASSSQSTDTQYF,TGTGCCAGCAGCTCCCAAAGCACAGATACGCAGTATTTT
NA,TRBV10-2,TRBD2,TRBJ2-7,CASSDGGGSYEQYF,TGCGCCAGCAGTGACGGCGGGGGTTCCTACGAGCAGTACTTC
NA,TRBV19,NA,TRBJ1-6,CASRLKGMDSPLHF,TGTGCCAGTAGATTAAAGGGAATGGATTCACCCCTCCACTTT
many,TRBV5-1,NA,TRBJ2-7,CASSPMTASYEQYF,TGCGCCAGCAGCCCAATGACAGCTTCCTACGAGCAGTACTTC
NA,TRBV7-6,TRBD2,TRBJ2-3,CASSSGGVVSDTQYF,TGTGCCAGCAGCTCCGGGGGGGTAGTATCGGATACGCAGTATTTT
NA,TRBV10-3,NA,TRBJ1-1,CASRAWDMNTEAFF,TGTGCCAGCAGGGCCTGGGACATGAACACTGAAGCTTTCTTT
many,TRBV24-1,NA,TRBJ2-2,CATSDFKGTGELFF,TGTGCCACCAGTGATTTCAAGGGGACCGGGGAGCTGTTTTTT
NA,TRBV7-2,NA,TRBJ2-3,CASTQRLRGSTDTQYF,TGTGCCAGCACCCAAAGGCTGCGGGGATCCACAGATACGCAGTATTTT
NA,TRBV19,NA,TRBJ1-5,CASLIGSNQPQHF,TGTGCCAGTTTGATAGGGAGCAATCAGCCCCAGCATTTT
NA,TRBV7-9,NA,TRBJ1-2,CASSLDNTYGYTF,TGTGCCAGCAGCCTGGACAACACTTATGGCTACACCTTC
few,TRBV30,NA,TRBJ1-4,CAWSVRQLNEKLFF,TGTGCCTGGAGTGTCCGACAGCTTAATGAAAAACTGTTTTTT
once,TRBV29-1,NA,TRBJ1-5,CSLVGHSNQPQHF,TGCAGCTTAGTGGGACACAGCAATCAGCCCCAGCATTTT
many,TRBV15,NA,TRBJ1-4,CATRMRGFSEGKLFF,TGTGCCACCAGGATGAGGGGGTTTAGTGAGGGAAAACTGTTTTTT
NA,TRBV2,TRBD2,TRBJ2-5,CASSHGTSGTETQYF,TGTGCCAGCAGTCATGGGACTAGCGGGACGGAGACCCAGTACTTC
few,TRBV5-4,TRBD1,TRBJ1-2,CASSLPSRTGLYGYTF,TGTGCCAGCAGTCTTCCCTCTCGGACAGGGCTCTATGGCTACACCTTC
NA,TRBV27,NA,TRBJ2-5,CASSAEGVQPQYF,TGTGCCAGCAGCGCTGAAGGGGTTCAGCCCCAGTACTTC
few,TRBV6-5,TRBD1,TRBJ2-5,CASRGGQGNWETQYF,TGTGCCAGCAGGGGAGGACAGGGGAATTGGGAGACCCAGTACTTC
many,TRBV19,NA,TRBJ2-7,CASSTSQGLEQYF,TGTGCCAGTTCGACCTCACAGGGCTTGGAGCAGTACTTC
few,TRBV10-3,NA,TRBJ1-2,CASSDAGSPHYGYTF,TGTGCCAGCAGCGACGCCGGGTCGCCACACTATGGCTACACCTTC
many,TRBV9,NA,TRBJ1-1,CASSVGPGVTDEAFF,TGTGCCAGCAGCGTAGGCCCCGGAGTGACAGACGAAGCTTTCTTT
many,TRBV11-2,NA,TRBJ2-6,CASGPLRGRANVLTF,TGTGCCAGCGGACCCCTTCGGGGGCGGGCCAACGTCCTGACTTTC
NA,TRBV25-1,NA,TRBJ2-1,CASSEHNEQFF,TGTGCCAGCAGTGAGCACAATGAGCAGTTCTTC
NA,TRBV9,NA,TRBJ1-6,CASRKGTDTYNSPLHF,TGTGCCAGCAGAAAGGGGACCGACACTTATAATTCACCCCTCCACTTT